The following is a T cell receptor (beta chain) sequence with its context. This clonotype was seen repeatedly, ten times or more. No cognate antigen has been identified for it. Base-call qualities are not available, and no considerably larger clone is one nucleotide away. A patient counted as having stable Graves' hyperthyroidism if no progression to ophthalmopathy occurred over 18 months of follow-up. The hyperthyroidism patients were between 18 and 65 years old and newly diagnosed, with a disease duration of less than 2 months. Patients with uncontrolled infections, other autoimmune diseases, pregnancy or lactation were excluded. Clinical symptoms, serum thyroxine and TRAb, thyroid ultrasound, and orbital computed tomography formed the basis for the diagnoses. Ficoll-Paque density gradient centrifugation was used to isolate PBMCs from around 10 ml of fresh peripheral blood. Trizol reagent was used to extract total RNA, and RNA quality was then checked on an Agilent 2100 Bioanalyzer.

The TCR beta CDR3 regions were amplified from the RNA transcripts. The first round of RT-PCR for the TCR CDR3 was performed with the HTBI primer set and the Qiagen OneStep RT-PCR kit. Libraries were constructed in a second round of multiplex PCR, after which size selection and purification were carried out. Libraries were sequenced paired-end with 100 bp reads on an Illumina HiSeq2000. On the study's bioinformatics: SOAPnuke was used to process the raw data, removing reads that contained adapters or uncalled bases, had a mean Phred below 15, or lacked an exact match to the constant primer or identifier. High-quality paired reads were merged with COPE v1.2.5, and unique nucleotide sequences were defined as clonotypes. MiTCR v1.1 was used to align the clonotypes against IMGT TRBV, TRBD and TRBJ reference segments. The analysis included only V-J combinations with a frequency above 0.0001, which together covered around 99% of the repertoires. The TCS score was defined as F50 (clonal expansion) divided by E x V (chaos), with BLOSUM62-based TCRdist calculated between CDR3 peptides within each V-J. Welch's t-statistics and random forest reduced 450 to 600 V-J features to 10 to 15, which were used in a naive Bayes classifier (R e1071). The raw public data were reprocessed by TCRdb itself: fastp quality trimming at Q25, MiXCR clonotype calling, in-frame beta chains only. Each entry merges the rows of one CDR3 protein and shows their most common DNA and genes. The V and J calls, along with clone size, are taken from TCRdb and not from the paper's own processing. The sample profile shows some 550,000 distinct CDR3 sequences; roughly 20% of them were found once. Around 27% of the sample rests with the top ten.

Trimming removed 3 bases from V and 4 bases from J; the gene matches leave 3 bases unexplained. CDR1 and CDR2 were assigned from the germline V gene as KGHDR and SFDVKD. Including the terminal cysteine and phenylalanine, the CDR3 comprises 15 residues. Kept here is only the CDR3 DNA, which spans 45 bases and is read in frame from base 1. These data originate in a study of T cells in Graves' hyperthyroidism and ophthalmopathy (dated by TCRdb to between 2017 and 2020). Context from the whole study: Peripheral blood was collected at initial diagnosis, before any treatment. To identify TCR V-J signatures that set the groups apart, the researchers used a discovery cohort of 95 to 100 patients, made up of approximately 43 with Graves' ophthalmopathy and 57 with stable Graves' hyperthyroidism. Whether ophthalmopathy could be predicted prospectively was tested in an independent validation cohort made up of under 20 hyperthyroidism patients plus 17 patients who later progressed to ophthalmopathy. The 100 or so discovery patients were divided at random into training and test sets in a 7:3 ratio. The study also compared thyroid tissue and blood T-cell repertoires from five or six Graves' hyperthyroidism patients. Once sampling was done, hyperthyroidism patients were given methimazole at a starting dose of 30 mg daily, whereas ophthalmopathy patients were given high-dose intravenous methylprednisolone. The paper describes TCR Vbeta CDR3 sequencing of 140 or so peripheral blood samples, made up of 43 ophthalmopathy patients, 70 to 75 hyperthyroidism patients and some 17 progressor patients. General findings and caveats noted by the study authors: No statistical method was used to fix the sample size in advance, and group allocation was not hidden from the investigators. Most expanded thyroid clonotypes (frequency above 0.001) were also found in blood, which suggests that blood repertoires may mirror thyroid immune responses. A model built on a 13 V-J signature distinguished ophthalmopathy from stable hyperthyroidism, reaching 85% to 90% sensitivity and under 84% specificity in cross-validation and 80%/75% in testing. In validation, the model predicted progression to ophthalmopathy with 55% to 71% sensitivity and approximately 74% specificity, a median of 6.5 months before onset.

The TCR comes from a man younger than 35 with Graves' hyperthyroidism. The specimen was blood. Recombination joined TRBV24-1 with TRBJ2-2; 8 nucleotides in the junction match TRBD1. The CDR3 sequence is CATSDRTGFTGELFF. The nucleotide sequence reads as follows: TGTGCCACCAGTGATCGGACAGGGTTCACCGGGGAGCTGTTTTTT.